This entry is about one TCR beta chain. The antigen is not known. Only in-frame clones appear in the TCRdb table, and some are missing; sequencing was by immunoSEQ multiplex PCR. The sample yields about 120,000 clones, approximately 83% seen once. Trimming shortened V by 2 bases and J by 3 bases, and 15 bases separated the two germline ends. The germline gives CDR1 SGDLS, CDR2 YYNGEE. There are 15 residues in the CDR3. This sample is part of a study of T cell responses to AZD1222 COVID-19 vaccine. For the study at large: Timing groups of about 4 and about 12 weeks for second doses were pooled. Broader study findings: Unmutated variant regions reportedly attract nearly half of all spike-specific TCRs. The breadth and depth of Spike-specific TCRs increased once two AZD1222 doses had been given. Without day 14 samples, only post-peak T cell repertoires were studied.

The source was peripheral blood, collected on day 0 of AZD1222 vaccination. The V call is TRBV9, the J call TRBJ2-7; perhaps TRBD1 as D (6 bases). The source of this sequence is an adult in good health. The chain's CDR3 is CASSVSGGPIYEQYF. CDR3 sequence (DNA): TGTGCCAGCAGCGTGAGTGGGGGCCCCATCTACGAGCAGTACTTC.